Detailed here is one TCR beta chain. This sample stems from a study of OX40 agonist ivuxolimab in advanced cancers. At the level of the study: Each patient was given ivuxolimab into a vein every 2 weeks, at 0.01 to 10 mg/kg.

V dropped 8 bases and J dropped 8 bases, with 15 bases sitting between them. The CDR3 has 11 residues. Germline loops: CDR1 SQVTM, CDR2 ANQGSEA. Method: immunoSEQ multiplex PCR; TCRdb's copy keeps in-frame clones and lacks some. The table shows 45,000 to 60,000 clones, with 88% occurring only once. Sampled blood was obtained at baseline, cycle 4 day 1, and cycle 7 day 1. The chain couples TRBV29-1 to TRBJ1-2; unclear D gene. Sample: CD4+ or CD8+ T cells sorted from blood, taken in a trial of the OX40 agonist ivuxolimab. This TCR derives from an adult with an advanced solid tumor such as melanoma, head and neck, liver or kidney cancer. CDR3 DNA sequence: TGCAGCACCAGGAGCTTGGAAGGCTACACCTTC. Amino acids: CSTRSLEGYTF. Drawing the rest from reference TRBV29-1 and TRBJ1-2, the complete variable domain is SAVISQKPSRDICQRGTSLTIQCQVDSQVTMMFWYRQQPGQSLTLIATANQGSEATYESGFVIDKFPISRPNLTFSTLTVSNMSPEDSSIYLCSTRSLEGYTFGSGTRLTVV.